The sequence of this TCR beta chain was determined in a study of blood T cell repertoires in COVID-19. Across the study: The United States, Italy and Spain provided the acute and convalescent COVID-19 samples.

TCRdb's copy holds only in-frame clones and misses some; the assay was immunoSEQ multiplex PCR. The table records roughly 380,000 clones, 81% of them present only once. The sequence derives from a human donor with acute or convalescent COVID-19. The donor label of this sample is uncertain. Sequenced: peripheral blood.

As DNA, the CDR3 is TGTGCCAGCAGCATACAGGGTGGCACTGAAGCTTTCTTT. It specifies CASSIQGGTEAFF. V and J are TRBV2 and TRBJ1-1; tentative D call: TRBD1 (6 bases). The CDR3 extends over 13 amino acids. The V end was cut by 6 bases, the J end by 4 bases, with 12 bases between. Germline V CDR1 and CDR2: SNHLY, FYNNEI.